This passage covers 5 T cell receptor beta chains from one sample sequenced in a study of blood T cells in healthy people across ages. A second PCR of 7 to 11 cycles used a sample-barcoded 5' primer and a J-beta primer mix. TCRdb analysed the 5' RACE reads with MiXCR anew, one entry per CDR3 protein. Of roughly 800,000 distinct CDR3 sequences detected, approximately 55% appear once; the ten largest clones hold 41%. Specimen: blood. These receptors were obtained from a man older than 75 in good health.

V is TRBV20-1 and J is TRBJ1-6, with D possibly TRBD1 on 6 matching bases. V dropped 3 bases and J dropped 5 bases, with 11 bases sitting between them. The germline V gene has CDR1 DFQATT and CDR2 SNEGSKA (reference sequence). The CDR3 extends over 14 amino acids. This CDR3 is CSASWRTDNSPLHF. CDR3 DNA sequence: TGCAGTGCTAGTTGGAGGACAGATAATTCACCCCTCCACTTT.

The chain combines TRBV27 with TRBJ2-3; unclear D gene. The CDR3 has 12 residues. V gave up 5 bases and J gave up 14 bases, with 17 bases separating them. Germline V lookup: CDR1 MNHEY, CDR2 SMNVEV (reference sequence). CDR3 region: CASSASGIYAYF. Written as DNA, the CDR3 is TGTGCCAGCAGTGCCTCAGGAATTTACGCGTATTTT.

This clonotype was counted only a few times. This chain joins TRBV5-1 and TRBJ2-7; unclear D gene. Germline V lookup: CDR1 SGHRS, CDR2 YFSETQ. The CDR3 is 15 residues long. Deletions cut 0 bases from V and 0 bases from J, with 10 bases between. The CDR3 protein is CASSLALGPSYEQYF. CDR3 nucleotides: TGCGCCAGCAGCTTGGCTCTTGGTCCCTCCTACGAGCAGTACTTC.

The table lists this clonotype with a count of one. This chain uses TRBV18 with TRBJ1-1, with 9 bases matching TRBD1. CDR1 and CDR2 (germline): KGHSH, LQKENI. The CDR3 extends over 16 amino acids. V lost 4 bases, J lost 1 base, and 7 bases stayed unmatched. CDR3 sequence: CASSQSPGQGNTEAFF. DNA for the CDR3: TGTGCCAGCTCACAATCTCCGGGACAGGGGAACACTGAAGCTTTCTTT. Complete variable domain (other parts from reference TRBV18 and TRBJ1-1): NAGVMQNPRHLVRRRGQEARLRCSPMKGHSHVYWYRQLPEEGLKFMVYLQKENIIDESGMPKERFSAEFPKEGPSILRIQQVVRGDSAAYFCASSQSPGQGNTEAFFGQGTRLTVV.

The V call is TRBV24-1, the J call TRBJ2-1; TRBD1 aligns across 10 bases. This CDR3 has 13 residues. The V segment lost 9 bases and the J segment 3 bases; nucleotides outside the gene matches: 1. Germline V CDR1 and CDR2: KGHDR, SFDVKD. CDR3 sequence: CATGQGGYNEQFF. The CDR3 DNA reads as TGTGCCACCGGACAGGGGGGCTACAATGAGCAGTTCTTC.